The 12 T cell receptor beta chains below come from one sample, sequenced in a study of cytomegalovirus exposure and HLA in healthy donors. Both 60 Vbeta primers and 13 Jbeta primers went into the PCR. The assay was immunoSEQ multiplex PCR, and TCRdb's table has in-frame clones only and misses some. The sample consists of some 190,000 clones, around 80% of them appearing once. The sample comprised PBMCs. The receptor source for this set is a girl aged 5 to 17 in good health and CMV-seropositive.

V is TRBV7-9 and J is TRBJ1-4; the D gene is possibly TRBD1 (5 bases). The CDR3 length is 15 residues. V was shortened by 2 bases and J by 5 bases, with 12 bases between the two germline ends. Germline CDR1 and CDR2: SEHNR and FQNEAQ (reference sequence). CDR3 sequence (DNA): TGTGCCAGCAGCTTAAGTGCAGGGAGGAATGAAAAACTGTTTTTT. Translation: CASSLSAGRNEKLFF.

The V gene is TRBV30, the J gene TRBJ2-3; TRBD2 might be the D (6 bases). V dropped 3 bases and J dropped 2 bases, with 15 bases sitting between them. CDR1 is GTSNPN and CDR2 is SVGIG in the germline V gene (reference sequence). The CDR3 spans 15 residues. CDR3 loop: CAWRVPGLHTDTQYF. DNA of the CDR3: TGTGCCTGGAGGGTACCGGGACTCCACACAGATACGCAGTATTTT.

CDR3 amino acids: CASSSTIQGWREKLFF. The CDR3 coding sequence is TGTGCCAGCAGCTCAACCATACAGGGGTGGAGAGAAAAACTGTTTTTT. The chain joins TRBV28 to TRBJ1-4, with 7 bases identical to TRBD1. Germline V gene lookup returns CDR1 MDHEN and CDR2 SYDVKM. V lost 6 bases, J lost 8 bases, and 15 bases stayed unmatched. There are 16 residues in the CDR3.

The rearrangement joins TRBV6-5 to TRBJ2-1; 13 bases are a match to TRBD2. Trimming cost V 6 bases and J 7 bases; bases outside gene matches: 6. Germline loops: CDR1 MNHEY, CDR2 SVGAGI. This CDR3 spans 15 amino acids. CDR3 region: CASSTGTSGINEQFF. CDR3 nucleotide sequence: TGTGCCAGCAGCACCGGGACTAGCGGGATAAATGAGCAGTTCTTC.

V and J are TRBV5-8 and TRBJ1-5; 10 bases map to TRBD1. The J segment lost 3 bases and the V segment lost 0 bases, leaving 12 bases of the junction unmatched. The CDR3 contains 19 residues. The germline V gene has CDR1 SGHTS and CDR2 YDEGEE. CDR3 bases: TGTGCCAGCAGCTTGGTGCTGACAGGGGGCAACTTGGTCAATCAGCCCCAGCATTTT. This gives the protein CASSLVLTGGNLVNQPQHF. Variable domain in full (rest from reference TRBV5-8 and TRBJ1-5): EAGVTQSPTHLIKTRGQQATLRCSPISGHTSVYWYQQALGLGLQFLLWYDEGEERNRGNFPPRFSGRQFPNYSSELNVNALELEDSALYLCASSLVLTGGNLVNQPQHFGDGTRLSIL.

The chain joins TRBV6-4 to TRBJ2-3; tentative D call: TRBD2 (6 bases). The CDR3 extends over 16 amino acids. CDR1 and CDR2 (germline): MRHNA, SNTAGT. Deletions cut 1 base from V and 2 bases from J, with 13 bases between. DNA for the CDR3: TGTGCCAGCAGTGACTTGGGGGGACCAAACACAGATACGCAGTATTTT. Protein: CASSDLGGPNTDTQYF.

This clone was observed a single time. The chain uses TRBV6-1 and TRBJ2-1; weak D call: TRBD1 (6 bases). CDR3 length: 13 residues. Trimming took off 5 bases at V and 4 bases at J, with 9 bases between the two ends. Germline V lookup: CDR1 MNHNS, CDR2 SASEGT. The CDR3 sequence is CASSSQGYNEQFF. Written as DNA, the CDR3 is TGTGCCAGCAGTTCACAGGGTTACAATGAGCAGTTCTTC.

This clone was counted once. The chain joins TRBV30 to TRBJ1-2; no definite D call. In germline, CDR1 is GTSNPN, CDR2 SVGIG (reference sequence). CDR3 length: 12 amino acids. The germline V and J ends were trimmed by 0 bases and 5 bases, with 7 bases remaining between them. The CDR3 coding sequence is TGTGCCTGGAGTGTAAGAGAATATGGCTACACCTTC. Translated, it gives CAWSVREYGYTF.

The V and J genes are TRBV10-1 and TRBJ2-1; no clear D gene. CDR1 is WNHNN, CDR2 SYGVQD, per germline (reference sequence). Trimming left V 4 bases short and J 4 bases short, with 5 bases between. The CDR3 length is 12 residues. The CDR3 is CASSASYNEQFF. DNA for the CDR3: TGCGCCAGCAGTGCTAGTTACAATGAGCAGTTCTTC.

The chain has TRBV13 and TRBJ2-2; 12 nucleotides line up with TRBD2. Germline V gives CDR1 PRHDT, CDR2 FYEKMQ (reference sequence). Unmatched junction bases numbered 14, after V lost 4 bases and J lost 5 bases. CDR3 size: 19 residues. The CDR3 coding sequence is TGTGCCAGCAGCTCTATCTCGTCTAGCGGGAGGGTTGCGACCGGGGAGCTGTTTTTT. It codes for CASSSISSSGRVATGELFF. Full variable domain (remainder filled in from reference TRBV13 and TRBJ2-2): AAGVIQSPRHLIKEKRETATLKCYPIPRHDTVYWYQQGPGQDPQFLISFYEKMQSDKGSIPDRFSAQQFSDYHSELNMSSLELGDSALYFCASSSISSSGRVATGELFFGEGSRLTVL.

This sequence joins TRBV19 and TRBJ2-7; 9 bases agree with TRBD2. The germline V gene encodes CDR1 LNHDA and CDR2 SQIVND (reference sequence). The CDR3 length is 15 residues. The junction had 0 bases not matched to a gene; V was cut back by 0 bases and J by 0 bases. In nucleotides, the CDR3 is TGTGCCAGTAGTATAGAGACTAGCGGCTCCTACGAGCAGTACTTC. This sequence encodes CASSIETSGSYEQYF.

This clone has only one observation. The chain links TRBV6-5 to TRBJ1-2; D is possibly TRBD1 (6 bases). V was clipped by 2 bases and J by 8 bases, with 21 bases between them. Germline V gene lookup returns CDR1 MNHEY and CDR2 SVGAGI. CDR3 length: 16 residues. CDR3 region: CASSYLIQGPRVGYTF. The DNA of the CDR3 is TGTGCCAGCAGTTACCTGATCCAGGGGCCCCGGGTGGGCTACACCTTC.